These 30 T cell receptor beta chains share one sample of origin, sequenced in a study of radiotherapy plus CTLA-4 blockade in lung cancer. Only in-frame clones appear in the TCRdb table, and some are missing; sequencing was by immunoSEQ multiplex PCR. Of 90,000 or so clones listed, 70% to 90% are singletons. The input for sequencing was peripheral blood, taken from a patient treated with radiotherapy plus ipilimumab. Every receptor here comes from a human donor with non-small cell lung cancer who had a partial response to radiotherapy plus ipilimumab.

The J gene is TRBJ2-1, the V gene TRBV15; 9 nucleotides agree with TRBD2. J gave up 15 bases and V 2 bases, and 5 bases lay outside the gene matches. The CDR3 runs 12 residues. In germline, CDR1 is LNHNV, CDR2 YYDKDF (reference sequence). CDR3 loop: CATSRLAGPWFF. CDR3 bases: TGTGCCACCAGCAGACTAGCGGGACCGTGGTTCTTC.

Notes on this clone: Sequence at one end of the junction differs from germline and may be a read error. The chain links TRBV6-5 to TRBJ2-2, with D possibly matching TRBD2 (6 bases). CDR1 and CDR2 from the germline V gene are MNHEY and SVGAGI. The CDR3 is 15 residues long. CDR3: CASRSGGPKTGELFF. CDR3 sequence (DNA): TGTGCCAGCAGATCAGGAGGGCCGAAAACCGGGGAGCTGTTTTTT.

This clone appeared once. CDR3 DNA: TGTGCCAGCAGTTGGACCGGGACAACCTCCTACAATGAGCAGTTCTTC. It specifies CASSWTGTTSYNEQFF. The rearrangement joins TRBV27 to TRBJ2-1; a weak D match, TRBD1 (6 bases). V was shortened by 4 bases and J by 0 bases, with 13 bases between the two germline ends. The germline V gene has CDR1 MNHEY and CDR2 SMNVEV (reference sequence). The CDR3 has 16 residues.

This clone has a single count. The chain has TRBV19 and TRBJ1-2, with 8 bases lining up with TRBD1. Losses at the gene ends were 5 bases for V and 8 bases for J; bases not matched to a gene: 7. Germline-derived CDR1 and CDR2 are LNHDA and SQIVND (reference sequence). This CDR3 has 13 residues. The CDR3 nucleotides are TGTGCCAGTAGTCCCGGGACAGGCAGAGGCTACACCTTC. Amino acids: CASSPGTGRGYTF.

This sequence joins TRBV5-1 and TRBJ2-5; 15 bases agree with TRBD2. Trimming cost V 0 bases and J 5 bases; bases outside gene matches: 8. The length of the CDR3 is 18 residues. Germline CDR1 SGHRS, CDR2 YFSETQ. The CDR3 bases are TGCGCCAGCAGCTTGGCAACCGGACTAGCGGGAGGGCTGGAGACCCAGTACTTC. Its protein product is CASSLATGLAGGLETQYF.

The rearrangement uses TRBV27 and TRBJ1-4; D possibly corresponds to TRBD1 (5 bases). CDR3 length: 13 amino acids. Germline V gene lookup returns CDR1 MNHEY and CDR2 SMNVEV (reference sequence). V was shortened by 4 bases and J by 5 bases, with 8 bases between the two germline ends. As DNA, the CDR3 is TGTGCCAGCAGTTCCGGGGGGAATGAAAAACTGTTTTTT. It translates to CASSSGGNEKLFF.

The V and J genes are TRBV5-1 and TRBJ1-2; 11 bases agree with TRBD1. V was clipped by 0 bases and J by 4 bases; unmatched bases: 14. The CDR3 contains 19 residues. In germline, CDR1 is SGHRS, CDR2 YFSETQ. CDR3 DNA sequence: TGCGCCAGCAGCTTGGGGTCACATCGGACAGGGGGCGTCGCCTATGGCTACACCTTC. Translated: CASSLGSHRTGGVAYGYTF.

This chain uses TRBV5-1 with TRBJ2-7; no definite D call. V lost 0 bases, J lost 3 bases, and 4 bases lay in between. CDR3 length: 12 residues. The germline gives CDR1 SGHRS, CDR2 YFSETQ. CDR3 sequence reads: CASSLVRYEQYF. CDR3 in DNA: TGCGCCAGCAGCTTGGTTCGCTACGAGCAGTACTTC.

The genes are TRBV27 and TRBJ1-5, with D unresolved. The CDR3 has 13 amino acids. Trimming stripped 3 bases from V and 7 bases from J, with 10 bases between. Germline loops: CDR1 MNHEY, CDR2 SMNVEV (reference sequence). CDR3 DNA sequence: TGTGCCAGCAGTTTCCAAGGGAGCCAGCCCCAGCATTTT. It translates to CASSFQGSQPQHF.

This clone was observed a few times. V and J are TRBV2 and TRBJ2-7, with 10 bases aligning to TRBD1. The CDR3 spans 15 residues. The ends lost 6 bases at V and 2 bases at J; junction bases unmatched: 7. Germline assignment: CDR1 SNHLY and CDR2 FYNNEI. In DNA, the CDR3 is TGTGCCAGCAGCAAAGCAGGGACAGGGGCCTACGAGCAGTACGTC. It is translated as CASSKAGTGAYEQYV.

V gene TRBV30 combines with J gene TRBJ1-4, with a tentative D call TRBD1 (5 bases). The germline CDR1 and CDR2 sequences are GTSNPN and SVGIG (reference sequence). This CDR3 region has 16 residues. With 4 bases removed from V and 0 bases from J, the gap between germline ends came to 15 bases. Here the CDR3 reads CAWTRVKTATNEKLFF. The DNA for the CDR3 is TGTGCCTGGACCAGGGTCAAGACGGCAACTAATGAAAAACTGTTTTTT.

The chain carries TRBV4-1 and TRBJ1-1; 8 bases align to TRBD1. This CDR3 is 14 amino acids long. V lost 3 bases, J lost 5 bases, and 5 bases stayed unmatched. CDR1 and CDR2 (germline): MGHRA, YSYEKL. CDR3 bases: TGCGCCAGCAGCCATATACAGGGGGGGACTGAAGCTTTCTTT. This codes for CASSHIQGGTEAFF.

For the CDR3, the DNA is TGTGCCAGCGTCCCTGGGGACAGATCCTATGGCTACACCTTC. It yields the protein CASVPGDRSYGYTF. V gene TRBV28 combines with J gene TRBJ1-2; TRBD1 matches 7 bases. Germline assignment: CDR1 MDHEN and CDR2 SYDVKM. Trimming at V came to 8 bases and at J to 4 bases, leaving 10 bases not matched to a gene. This CDR3 spans 14 amino acids.

The chain recombines TRBV5-8 with TRBJ2-3, with D maybe TRBD1 (6 bases). Germline-derived CDR1 and CDR2 are SGHTS and YDEGEE. The CDR3 covers 13 residues. The V end lost 2 bases, the J end lost 5 bases, and 9 bases lay between the germline ends. The CDR3 region is CASSLQGIDTQYF. CDR3 DNA: TGTGCCAGCAGCTTACAGGGTATAGATACGCAGTATTTT.

The J gene is TRBJ1-5, the V gene TRBV2; 8 bases align to TRBD1. Per the germline V gene, CDR1 is SNHLY and CDR2 is FYNNEI. The length of the CDR3 is 13 residues. The V and J ends lost 6 bases and 6 bases, in that order; junction bases with no gene match: 4. The DNA for the CDR3 is TGTGCCAGCAGACAGGGGGTCCGTCAGCCCCAGCATTTT. Translating it yields CASRQGVRQPQHF.

J is TRBJ2-7 and V is TRBV15, with a tentative D call TRBD1 (6 bases). The CDR3 spans 15 residues. Trimming left V 0 bases short and J 7 bases short, with 16 bases between. Germline-derived CDR1 and CDR2 are LNHNV and YYDKDF (reference sequence). The CDR3 DNA sequence: TGTGCCACCAGCAGAGATCCTCCAGGGGTCGGAGAGCAGTACTTC. Translated: CATSRDPPGVGEQYF. Using reference TRBV15 and TRBJ2-7 for the parts outside the CDR3, the full variable domain is DAMVIQNPRYQVTQFGKPVTLSCSQTLNHNVMYWYQQKSSQAPKLLFHYYDKDFNNEADTPDNFQSRRPNTSFCFLDIRSPGLGDTAMYLCATSRDPPGVGEQYFGPGTRLTVT.

The V gene is TRBV6-4, the J gene TRBJ2-3, with D tentatively TRBD1 (6 bases). The germline CDR1 and CDR2 sequences are MRHNA and SNTAGT. Trimming cost V 3 bases and J 4 bases, with 17 bases left between them. This CDR3 contains 16 residues. CDR3: CASSEGASPIPDTQYF. Written as DNA, the CDR3 is TGTGCCAGCAGTGAGGGGGCTAGCCCCATCCCAGATACGCAGTATTTT.

CDR3 DNA: TGTGCCAGCAGCCCTACTAGCGTGGGTGAGCAGTTCTTC. Its translation: CASSPTSVGEQFF. The chain links TRBV11-3 to TRBJ2-1; the match to TRBD2 covers 7 bases. V lost 5 bases to trimming and J lost 9 bases; unmatched junction nucleotides: 7. The CDR3 length is 13 residues. Germline V gives CDR1 SGHNT, CDR2 YENEEA.

Points on this clone: The junction and the germline gene differ at one end; a read error may be behind it. V usage is TRBV6-5 and J usage is TRBJ1-4, with 7 positions matching TRBD1. The germline CDR1 and CDR2 sequences are MNHEY and SVGAGI. The CDR3 length is 12 residues. CDR3 loop: CASNEGAKQLVF. CDR3 coding DNA: TGTGCCAGCAACGAGGGGGCGAAACAGTTGGTTTTT.

J is TRBJ1-2 and V is TRBV7-9; the D gene is possibly TRBD1 (5 bases). The CDR3 runs 13 residues. Trimming stripped 5 bases from V and 4 bases from J, with 11 bases between. CDR1 is SEHNR, CDR2 FQNEAQ, per germline (reference sequence). CDR3 protein: CASSRETAYGYTF. CDR3 sequence (DNA): TGTGCCAGCAGCCGAGAGACAGCCTATGGCTACACCTTC. The variable domain in full, completed from reference TRBV7-9 and TRBJ1-2, reads DTGVSQNPRHKITKRGQNVTFRCDPISEHNRLYWYRQTLGQGPEFLTYFQNEAQLEKSRLLSDRFSAERPKGSFSTLEIQRTEQGDSAMYLCASSRETAYGYTFGSGTRLTVV.

J is TRBJ1-2 and V is TRBV5-4; 7 bases line up with TRBD1. This CDR3 spans 14 amino acids. CDR1 and CDR2 from the germline V gene are SGHNT and YYREEE (reference sequence). The junction had 4 bases not matched to a gene; V was cut back by 3 bases and J by 2 bases. The CDR3 DNA reads TGTGCCAGCAGCTCACCGACAGGGAACTATGGCTACACCTTC. It translates to CASSSPTGNYGYTF.

The chain links TRBV28 to TRBJ1-2; 7 nucleotides line up with TRBD1. Germline-derived CDR1 and CDR2 are MDHEN and SYDVKM. The CDR3 runs to 16 residues. Trimming at V came to 1 base and at J to 6 bases, leaving 11 bases not matched to a gene. The CDR3 coding sequence is TGTGCCAGCAGTTTATCCAGACAGGGTTCCAGGCATGGCTACACCTTC. It specifies CASSLSRQGSRHGYTF.

This chain uses TRBV5-6 with TRBJ2-2; TRBD2 aligns across 13 bases. Germline V gene data show CDR1 as SGHDT and CDR2 as YYEEEE. This CDR3 contains 17 residues. Trimming took 6 bases from V and 5 from J; bases not matched to a gene: 10. CDR3: CASNTGGLAGRTGELFF. The CDR3 DNA is TGTGCCAGCAACACTGGGGGACTAGCGGGAAGGACCGGGGAGCTGTTTTTT. The full variable domain, rest sourced from reference TRBV5-6 and TRBJ2-2, is DAGVTQSPTHLIKTRGQQVTLRCSPKSGHDTVSWYQQALGQGPQFIFQYYEEEERQRGNFPDRFSGHQFPNYSSELNVNALLLGDSALYLCASNTGGLAGRTGELFFGEGSRLTVL.

The chain carries TRBV11-2 and TRBJ2-1, with D perhaps TRBD1 (5 bases). The V gene lost 3 bases and the J gene lost 7 bases, with 13 bases spanning the gap. From germline, CDR1 is SGHAT and CDR2 FQNNGV. The CDR3 runs 14 residues. CDR3: CASSFVLSGNEQFF. The CDR3 region has the DNA TGTGCCAGCAGCTTCGTGTTGTCAGGGAATGAGCAGTTCTTC. Based on the CDR3 plus reference TRBV11-2 and TRBJ2-1, the full variable domain is EAGVAQSPRYKIIEKRQSVAFWCNPISGHATLYWYQQILGQGPKLLIQFQNNGVVDDSQLPKDRFSAERLKGVDSTLKIQPAKLEDSAVYLCASSFVLSGNEQFFGPGTRLTVL.

In this sample, this clone turned up once. The chain uses TRBV6-1 and TRBJ2-1, with D perhaps TRBD1 (5 bases). Trimming stripped 2 bases from V and 8 bases from J, with 7 bases between. Germline V CDR1 and CDR2: MNHNS, SASEGT. The CDR3 runs to 12 residues. CDR3 region: CASSEQGYEQFF. DNA of the CDR3: TGTGCCAGCAGTGAACAGGGCTATGAGCAGTTCTTC.

The chain uses TRBV15 and TRBJ2-2; 12 nucleotides align to TRBD2. CDR1 LNHNV and CDR2 YYDKDF come from the germline V gene (reference sequence). The CDR3 extends over 17 amino acids. The ends lost 0 bases at V and 5 bases at J; junction bases unmatched: 4. The CDR3 DNA reads TGTGCCACCAGCAGAGAAGGAGGACTAGCGGGAACCGGGGAGCTGTTTTTT. Translating it yields CATSREGGLAGTGELFF. Full variable domain (remainder filled in from reference TRBV15 and TRBJ2-2): DAMVIQNPRYQVTQFGKPVTLSCSQTLNHNVMYWYQQKSSQAPKLLFHYYDKDFNNEADTPDNFQSRRPNTSFCFLDIRSPGLGDTAMYLCATSREGGLAGTGELFFGEGSRLTVL.

This clone has only a few counts. The same CDR3 arises from other DNA sequences in this sample as well. The rearrangement joins TRBV5-1 to TRBJ1-4, with a tentative D call TRBD1 (5 bases). From germline, CDR1 is SGHRS and CDR2 YFSETQ. Trimming pared 0 bases from V and 8 bases from J, leaving 14 bases between. CDR3 size: 15 residues. The CDR3 sequence is CASSLAGTGGEKLFF. The CDR3 nucleotides are TGCGCCAGCAGCTTGGCAGGGACGGGAGGAGAAAAACTGTTTTTT. Variable domain in full (rest from reference TRBV5-1 and TRBJ1-4): KAGVTQTPRYLIKTRGQQVTLSCSPISGHRSVSWYQQTPGQGLQFLFEYFSETQRNKGNFPGRFSGRQFSNSRSEMNVSTLELGDSALYLCASSLAGTGGEKLFFGSGTQLSVL.

The chain employs TRBV19 and TRBJ2-2; 8 bases agree with TRBD1. The germline V gene encodes CDR1 LNHDA and CDR2 SQIVND (reference sequence). The J segment lost 5 bases and the V segment lost 6 bases, leaving 5 bases of the junction unmatched. The CDR3 consists of 14 residues. The CDR3 is CASRLQGGTGELFF. DNA of the CDR3: TGTGCCAGTAGATTACAGGGGGGTACCGGGGAGCTGTTTTTT.

V and J are TRBV28 and TRBJ1-6; a weak D match, TRBD1 (6 bases). Between the trimmed V and J ends, which lost 8 bases and 6 bases, there was a span of 14 bases. The CDR3 is 14 amino acids. Germline values: CDR1 MDHEN, CDR2 SYDVKM. The CDR3 sequence is CASEEAGVNSPLHF. Here the CDR3 DNA reads TGTGCCAGCGAGGAGGCAGGGGTTAATTCACCCCTCCACTTT.

The rearrangement links TRBV25-1 to TRBJ2-1; tentatively, D is TRBD2 (6 bases). This CDR3 is built from 17 residues. V was clipped by 5 bases and J by 0 bases, with 17 bases between them. Germline values: CDR1 MGHDK, CDR2 SYGVNS. The CDR3 region is CASSPTTGGSSYNEQFF. The CDR3 DNA reads as TGTGCCAGCAGTCCTACGACCGGGGGTAGCTCCTACAATGAGCAGTTCTTC.